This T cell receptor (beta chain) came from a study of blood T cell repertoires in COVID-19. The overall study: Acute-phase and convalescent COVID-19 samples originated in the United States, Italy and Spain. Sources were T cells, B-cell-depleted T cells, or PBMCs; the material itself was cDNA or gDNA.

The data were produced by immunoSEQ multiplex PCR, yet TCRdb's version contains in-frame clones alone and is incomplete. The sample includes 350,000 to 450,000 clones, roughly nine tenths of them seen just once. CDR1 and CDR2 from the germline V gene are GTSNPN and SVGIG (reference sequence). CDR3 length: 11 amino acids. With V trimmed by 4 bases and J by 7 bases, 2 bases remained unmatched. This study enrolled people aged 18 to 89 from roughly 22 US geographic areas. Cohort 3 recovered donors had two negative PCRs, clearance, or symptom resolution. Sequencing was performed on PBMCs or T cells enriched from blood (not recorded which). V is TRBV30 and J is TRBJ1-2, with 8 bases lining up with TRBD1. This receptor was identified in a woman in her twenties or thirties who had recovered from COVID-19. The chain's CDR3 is CAWKDRVGYTF. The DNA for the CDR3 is TGTGCCTGGAAGGACAGGGTTGGCTACACCTTC.